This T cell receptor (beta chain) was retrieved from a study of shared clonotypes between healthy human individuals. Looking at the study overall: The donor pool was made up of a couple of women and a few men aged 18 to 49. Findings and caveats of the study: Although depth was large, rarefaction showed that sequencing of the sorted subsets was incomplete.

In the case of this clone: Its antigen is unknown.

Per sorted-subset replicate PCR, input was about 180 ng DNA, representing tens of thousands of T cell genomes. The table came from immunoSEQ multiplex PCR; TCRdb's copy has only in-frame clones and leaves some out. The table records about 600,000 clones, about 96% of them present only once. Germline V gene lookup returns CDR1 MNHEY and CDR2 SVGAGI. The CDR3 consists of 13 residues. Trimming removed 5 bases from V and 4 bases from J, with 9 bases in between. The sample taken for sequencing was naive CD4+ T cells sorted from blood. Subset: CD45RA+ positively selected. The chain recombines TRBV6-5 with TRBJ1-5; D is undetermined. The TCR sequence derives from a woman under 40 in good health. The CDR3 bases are TGTGCCAGCAGTCTGGTGGGGAATCAGCCCCAGCATTTT. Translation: CASSLVGNQPQHF.